The clone carrying this T cell receptor (beta chain) occurred many times. Its target is not known. The data were taken from a study of neurological immune-mediated disorders. Study-level findings and limits: Grouping of repertoires by phylogeny put those of 18 of 34 multiple sclerosis patients into a single related-CDR3 cluster, a possible signature. No CDR3 amino acid sequences recurred among expanded clones across subjects, suggesting private repertoires in all groups.

5'RACE with 10-nucleotide random UMIs generated the cDNA. Every sequencing run drew on 15-18 subjects and yielded over 200 million TCR-beta sequences. TCRdb re-derived calls from the 5' RACE reads in MiXCR, one entry per CDR3 protein. Found here are about 40,000 distinct CDR3 sequences, roughly 3.1% of them singletons; the top ten hold around 7.7%. The CDR3 covers 15 residues. The germline V gene has CDR1 LGHDT and CDR2 YNNKEL (reference sequence). Losses at the gene ends were 4 bases for V and 6 bases for J; bases not matched to a gene: 8. Time point indicated: longitudinal time-point 1 (baseline). The V and J genes are TRBV3-1 and TRBJ1-4; 7 bases map to TRBD1. This sequence originates from an older woman with multiple sclerosis. Sequenced material: PBMCs. The CDR3 here is CASSRMTGIDEKLFF. CDR3 bases: TGTGCCAGCAGCCGGATGACAGGGATCGATGAAAAACTGTTTTTT.